This T cell receptor (beta chain) was sequenced during a study of cytomegalovirus exposure and HLA in healthy donors. The overall study: Within the Caucasian-associated ancestry cluster were 65% to 85% of the approximately 370 genotyped donors.

V lost 2 bases to trimming and J lost 4 bases; unmatched junction nucleotides: 8. CDR3 length equals 16 residues. CDR1 is SGHAT, CDR2 FQNNGV, per germline. In the PCR, 60 Vbeta and 13 Jbeta primers were used. Using immunoSEQ multiplex PCR, the repertoire was profiled, and TCRdb retains in-frame clones only, with some absent. The repertoire holds about 60,000 clones, with around 77% as singletons. In regard to this clone: What it binds is not known.

Whole-study results and caveats: Associated with cytomegalovirus, according to the listing, were 150 to 200 TCR beta chains. CMV serostatus alone was available as immune exposure information. Looking again later, the authors saw that most CMV-associated TCR beta chains seemed HLA-restricted.

The genes are TRBV11-2 and TRBJ2-5, with 9 nucleotides matching TRBD1. What was sequenced was PBMCs. This receptor was taken from a woman aged 30 to 39 in good health and CMV-seronegative. CDR3 sequence (DNA): TGTGCCAGCAGCTTATCCAACAGGGGGCGCGGAGAGACCCAGTACTTC. Protein: CASSLSNRGRGETQYF.